This T cell receptor beta chain was observed in a study of blood T cell repertoires in COVID-19. About the study: T cells, B-cell-depleted T cells, or PBMCs provided the cDNA or gDNA that served as material.

In the study's own analysis: Amplifying reference gene primers gave estimates of nucleated cell counts. Assay used: immunoSEQ multiplex PCR; TCRdb lists only in-frame clones, some missing. V, J and clone size were drawn from that table, and D and trimming were deduced from the DNA. Here the sample spans about 300,000 clones, about four fifths being singletons. The V gene's germline CDR1 is SGHVS and CDR2 FQNEAQ. This CDR3 is built from 17 residues. V was trimmed by 0 bases and J by 3 bases, leaving 15 bases between them. This rearrangement joins TRBV7-8 to TRBJ1-3; D not resolved. The receptor comes from a woman aged 50 to 65 who had recovered from COVID-19. Sample: peripheral blood. The CDR3 DNA reads as TGTGCCAGCAGCTTAGCGCGTTGGGTAGGGAGTGGAAACACCATATATTTT. It translates to CASSLARWVGSGNTIYF.